What follows are 20 T cell receptor beta chains derived from one specimen sequenced in a study of T-cell memory formation after mild COVID-19. TCRdb called the 5' RACE reads again in MiXCR, with one record for every CDR3 protein. The sample holds 170,000 or so distinct CDR3 sequences; 20% to 25% are singletons and the top ten take around 23%. What was sequenced was PBMCs or a T cell subset sorted from them (not recorded which). Source of these receptors: an adult woman who had mild COVID-19 (a few samples of this study predate the infection). Cell type and time point are not known.

The V gene is TRBV29-1, the J gene TRBJ2-7, with 7 bases that match TRBD1. V was clipped by 6 bases and J by 6 bases; unmatched bases: 5. CDR3 length: 11 residues. The germline CDR1 and CDR2 sequences are SQVTM and ANQGSEA. In DNA, the CDR3 is TGCAGCGTAACGACAGGGACCGAGCAGTACTTC. It is translated as CSVTTGTEQYF.

This clonotype was detected a few times. CDR3 residues: CASSPQGLAGVNEQFF. The DNA of the CDR3 is TGTGCCAGCAGCCCACAGGGACTAGCGGGAGTAAATGAGCAGTTCTTC. V and J are TRBV7-9 and TRBJ2-1; TRBD2 aligns across 14 bases. The trim removed 5 bases at V and 7 bases at J, leaving 7 bases unmatched. The CDR3 has 16 residues. Germline values: CDR1 SEHNR, CDR2 FQNEAQ (reference sequence).

The chain couples TRBV20-1 to TRBJ2-7; possibly TRBD1 or TRBD2 for D (6 bases each). Germline values: CDR1 DFQATT, CDR2 SNEGSKA (reference sequence). This CDR3 spans 14 amino acids. V lost 3 bases and J lost 4, with 16 bases in between. Written as DNA, the CDR3 is TGCAGTGCTAGGGATCGGGGGCGCGGGTACGAGCAGTACTTC. Translated: CSARDRGRGYEQYF.

The genes are TRBV7-6 and TRBJ2-3; D not resolved. The length of the CDR3 is 15 residues. The V and J ends lost 0 bases and 2 bases respectively, with 9 bases between them. Germline lookup yields CDR1 SGHVS and CDR2 FNYEAQ. CDR3 nucleotides: TGTGCCAGCAGCTTAGCCTTACCGATCACAGATACGCAGTATTTT. It encodes CASSLALPITDTQYF.

This clonotype was counted between two and nine times. The V call is TRBV7-6, the J call TRBJ2-7; D unresolved. Trimming left V 3 bases short and J 2 bases short, with 11 bases between. Germline lookup yields CDR1 SGHVS and CDR2 FNYEAQ. The CDR3 length is 14 residues. CDR3 nucleotide sequence: TGTGCCAGCAGCTTGTTTGAGGACGCCTACGAGCAGTACTTC. The encoded protein is CASSLFEDAYEQYF.

The genes are TRBV21-1 and TRBJ2-1; the D call in the table, TRBD1, was not verified against the DNA. TRBV21-1 is listed as a pseudogene. The CDR3 is made up of 13 amino acids. CDR3 sequence reads: CASSNRALNEQFF. In nucleotides, the CDR3 is TGTGCCAGCAGCAACCGGGCCCTAAATGAGCAGTTCTTC.

The V and J genes are TRBV14 and TRBJ1-2; weak D call: TRBD1 (5 bases). Trimming removed 2 bases at V and 8 bases at J, with 12 bases between. The length of the CDR3 is 13 residues. Germline V lookup: CDR1 SGHDN, CDR2 FVKESK. CDR3 loop: CASSQWGNGGYTF. In DNA, the CDR3 is TGTGCCAGCAGCCAATGGGGGAACGGGGGCTACACCTTC.

The rearrangement uses TRBV5-1 and TRBJ1-4; the D gene is possibly TRBD1 (5 bases). Germline assignment: CDR1 SGHRS and CDR2 YFSETQ. V was cut by 4 bases and J by 7 bases, with 17 bases left in between. This CDR3 has 15 amino acids. The CDR3 bases are TGCGCCAGCAGCCCCTCCCCGGGGGGAGGTGAAAAACTGTTTTTT. The encoded protein is CASSPSPGGGEKLFF.

The rearrangement uses TRBV5-1 and TRBJ2-7; the D gene is possibly TRBD2 (5 bases). The V gene's germline CDR1 is SGHRS and CDR2 YFSETQ. The germline V and J ends were trimmed by 1 base and 0 bases, with 8 bases remaining between them. The CDR3 is 14 residues long. CDR3 loop: CASSLRGNSYEQYF. CDR3 bases: TGCGCCAGCAGCTTGCGGGGTAACTCCTACGAGCAGTACTTC.

V is TRBV12-3 or TRBV12-4 and J is TRBJ2-7; perhaps TRBD1 as D (6 bases). The CDR3 extends over 14 amino acids. The V end was cut by 3 bases, the J end by 5 bases, with 14 bases between. The CDR3 DNA is TGTGCCAGCAGTTTCGGGACACTTCTGAACGAGCAGTACTTC. It encodes CASSFGTLLNEQYF.

The gene calls are TRBV30 and TRBJ2-7; D unresolved. V lost 2 bases, J lost 3 bases, and 8 bases lay in between. The CDR3 is 12 residues long. Germline V gene data show CDR1 as GTSNPN and CDR2 as SVGIG (reference sequence). This chain's CDR3 is CAWSWSSYEQYF. The CDR3 bases are TGTGCCTGGAGTTGGTCTAGCTACGAGCAGTACTTC.

A single count supports this clonotype. The CDR3 spells CASSYPGGGQEEQYF. The CDR3 bases are TGTGCCAGCAGCTACCCCGGGGGAGGGCAAGAAGAGCAGTACTTC. J is TRBJ2-7 and V is TRBV7-9, with TRBD2 identical over 7 bases. The germline V gene has CDR1 SEHNR and CDR2 FQNEAQ (reference sequence). The CDR3 contains 15 residues. The V and J ends lost 4 bases and 7 bases, in that order; junction bases with no gene match: 13.

V gene TRBV9 combines with J gene TRBJ2-3, with 8 bases that match TRBD1. CDR3 size: 16 residues. The trim removed 3 bases at V and 2 bases at J, leaving 8 bases unmatched. The germline CDR1 and CDR2 sequences are SGDLS and YYNGEE. The CDR3 is CASSAGTGGITDTQYF. In nucleotides, the CDR3 is TGTGCCAGCAGCGCGGGGACAGGCGGGATCACAGATACGCAGTATTTT. Using reference TRBV9 and TRBJ2-3 for the parts outside the CDR3, the full variable domain is DSGVTQTPKHLITATGQRVTLRCSPRSGDLSVYWYQQSLDQGLQFLIQYYNGEERAKGNILERFSAQQFPDLHSELNLSSLELGDSALYFCASSAGTGGITDTQYFGPGTRLTVL.

This clonotype has more than one count but fewer than ten. The rearrangement joins TRBV4-1 to TRBJ1-2; 7 bases are shared with TRBD1. J was trimmed by 2 bases and V by 3 bases; bases with no gene match: 6. The germline gives CDR1 MGHRA, CDR2 YSYEKL. The CDR3 runs to 15 residues. Here the CDR3 DNA reads TGCGCCAGCAGCCACGCCGGGACAGAGAACTATGGCTACACCTTC. Its translation: CASSHAGTENYGYTF.

This clonotype showed up just a few times. The CDR3, as DNA: TGTGCCAGCAGTGAACAGGGTGTCATGGAGACCCAGTACTTC. Protein sequence: CASSEQGVMETQYF. The chain employs TRBV6-2 or TRBV6-3 and TRBJ2-5; a weak D match, TRBD1 (6 bases). The CDR3 runs 14 residues. The germline CDR1 and CDR2 sequences are MNHEY and SVGEGT. Trimming removed 5 bases at V and 5 bases at J, with 15 bases between.

The gene calls are TRBV11-3 and TRBJ2-7, with D perhaps TRBD1 (6 bases). This CDR3 comprises 17 residues. Trimming removed 5 bases from V and 2 bases from J, with 22 bases in between. Germline V gives CDR1 SGHNT, CDR2 YENEEA. The CDR3 here is CASSTPPGTKSTYEQYF. CDR3 DNA: TGTGCCAGCAGCACACCTCCGGGGACAAAAAGTACCTACGAGCAGTACTTC.

A few counts support this clonotype. In nucleotides, the CDR3 is TGTGCCACCAGCGCTTCTAAGCGGGAGGGCCGGTACGAGCAGTACTTC. Encoded protein: CATSASKREGRYEQYF. V usage is TRBV15 and J usage is TRBJ2-7; TRBD2 matches 10 bases. The germline V gene has CDR1 LNHNV and CDR2 YYDKDF (reference sequence). The CDR3 contains 16 residues. V lost 5 bases, J lost 4 bases, and 11 bases stayed unmatched.

The J gene is TRBJ1-5, the V gene TRBV9; tentative D call: TRBD1 (5 bases). CDR3 length equals 15 residues. V lost 0 bases and J 8 bases, leaving 15 bases between the germline ends. Per germline, CDR1 SGDLS and CDR2 YYNGEE. The CDR3 loop reads CASSVGGDPMEPQHF. The CDR3 nucleotides are TGTGCCAGCAGCGTAGGAGGGGACCCAATGGAGCCCCAGCATTTT.

A few counts support this clonotype. The gene calls are TRBV12-3 or TRBV12-4 and TRBJ1-4, with 10 bases aligning to TRBD1. The trim removed 4 bases at V and 7 bases at J, leaving 9 bases unmatched. The CDR3 has 16 amino acids. DNA of the CDR3: TGTGCCAGCAGTTCGGACAGGGGGAGCGTTGGTGAAAAACTGTTTTTT. Translation gives CASSSDRGSVGEKLFF.

This clonotype was picked up a small number of times. The V and J genes are TRBV6-2 or TRBV6-3 and TRBJ2-7; D possibly matches TRBD1 or TRBD2 (5 bases each). CDR1 is MNHEY and CDR2 is SVGEGT in the germline V gene. CDR3 size: 16 residues. V was cut by 2 bases and J by 3 bases, with 17 bases left in between. The CDR3 DNA follows: TGTGCCAGCAGTTACACGGACACGGGGAGTTACTACGAGCAGTACTTC. Its translation is CASSYTDTGSYYEQYF.